The source of this T cell receptor beta chain is a study of metastatic and nonmetastatic thyroid tumors. Turning to the study itself: The comparison covered peripheral blood and tumor or nodule tissue in malignant and benign thyroid patients. Regarding the study as a whole: A significant increase in TCR beta diversity was reportedly seen in malignant thyroid tumors relative to benign nodules, in blood and tumor.

Each patient came to thyroid surgery without any prior treatment (of any kind). This clone was seen ten or more times. Antigen specificity is unknown. In the source study's methods: Using the CDR3 differences seen across clinicopathological groups, the authors built a distant-metastasis classifier for papillary thyroid cancer, which was meant to discriminate distant-metastatic patients. TCRdb re-called the PCR reads via MiXCR. These V and J calls originate from TCRdb's pipeline instead of the authors' own analysis. The sample records 55,000 or so clones, approximately 19% being singletons. This receptor was identified in a female donor with papillary thyroid cancer or a benign thyroid nodule (not recorded which). Some clones in this sample may be carry-over from other donors' samples. The sequenced sample consisted of blood.

The CDR3, as DNA: TGTGCCAGCAGTGAAATACAGGGCACAGATACGCAGTATTTT. Translating it yields CASSEIQGTDTQYF. The chain recombines TRBV2 with TRBJ2-3; tentatively, D is TRBD1 (5 bases). Germline assignment: CDR1 SNHLY and CDR2 FYNNEI. There are 14 residues in the CDR3. Trimming removed 2 bases from V and 1 base from J, with 7 bases in between.